This TCR beta chain was identified in a study of T cells after posttransplantation cyclophosphamide. Comments on this clone: Its antigen is not known.

Peripheral blood was collected from the related graft donor on the marrow donation day. This CDR3 is built from 19 residues. The V gene end was trimmed by 0 bases and the J gene end by 0 bases; junction bases not matched to a gene: 12. Study-level results: Tissue-infiltrating T cells from skin or gut overlapped little with blood T cells.

Sequencing was performed with immunoSEQ multiplex PCR; in TCRdb, only in-frame clones are kept and a portion is missing. The sample has some 54,000 clones, 94% seen once; the top ten hold approximately 2.8%. What was sequenced was PBMCs. The sequence came from a woman aged 25 to 39 in good health and a related stem cell transplant donor. The chain joins TRBV5-3 to TRBJ2-1, with TRBD2 matching 7 bases. TRBV5-3 falls under the ORF class, with uncertain function. CDR3 amino acids: CARSLASGGLLSSYNEQFF. The DNA for the CDR3 is TGTGCCAGAAGCTTGGCTTCGGGGGGTTTACTCAGCTCCTACAATGAGCAGTTCTTC.